This T cell receptor beta chain appears in the sequencing data of a study of blood T cell repertoires in COVID-19. About the research overall: The study drew acute and convalescent COVID-19 samples from the United States, Italy and Spain.

V lost 0 bases to trimming and J lost 3 bases, with 12 bases between them. Germline V gene lookup returns CDR1 LGHNA and CDR2 YSLEER. CDR3 length: 15 residues. Authors' methods: From reference gene primer amplification, estimates of nucleated cell counts were derived. Here immunoSEQ multiplex PCR was the method, and the copy in TCRdb shows in-frame clones only, minus some. That table is the source of V, J and clone size, and D and trimming were worked out from the DNA. The repertoire consists of around 250,000 clones, with approximately 82% occurring once and the leading ten covering less than 3.5%. The source material was peripheral blood. The origin of this receptor is a young woman with acute or convalescent COVID-19. The genes are TRBV4-3 and TRBJ2-7; the D gene is possibly TRBD1 (5 bases). The CDR3 bases are TGCGCCAGCAGCCAAGATTCCGAGACAGACTACGAGCAGTACTTC. Translating gives CASSQDSETDYEQYF.